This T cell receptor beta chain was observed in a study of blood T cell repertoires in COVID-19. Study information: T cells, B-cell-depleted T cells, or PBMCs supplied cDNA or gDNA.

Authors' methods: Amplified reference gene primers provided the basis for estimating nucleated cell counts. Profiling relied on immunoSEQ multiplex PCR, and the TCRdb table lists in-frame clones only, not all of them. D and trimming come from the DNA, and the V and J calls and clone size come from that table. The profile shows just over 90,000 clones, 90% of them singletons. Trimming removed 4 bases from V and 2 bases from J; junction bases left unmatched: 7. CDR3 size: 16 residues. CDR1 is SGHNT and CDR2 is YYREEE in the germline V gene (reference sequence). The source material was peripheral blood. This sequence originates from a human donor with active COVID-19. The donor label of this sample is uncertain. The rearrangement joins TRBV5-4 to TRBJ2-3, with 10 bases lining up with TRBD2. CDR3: CASSLERGGLTDTQYF. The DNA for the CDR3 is TGTGCCAGCAGCCTAGAGCGGGGGGGACTCACAGATACGCAGTATTTT. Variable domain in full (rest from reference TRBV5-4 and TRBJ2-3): ETGVTQSPTHLIKTRGQQVTLRCSSQSGHNTVSWYQQALGQGPQFIFQYYREEENGRGNFPPRFSGLQFPNYSSELNVNALELDDSALYLCASSLERGGLTDTQYFGPGTRLTVL.